This T cell receptor (beta chain) was documented in a study of blood T cells in healthy people across ages. Comments on this clonotype: No antigen is known for it.

Alongside a J-beta primer mix, a sample-barcoded 5' primer served in a second PCR lasting about 7 to 11 cycles. Each cDNA molecule was tagged by a template-switch adaptor with 12 random nucleotides. TCRdb called the 5' RACE reads again in MiXCR, with one record for every CDR3 protein. In the table there are 1.5 million to 2 million distinct CDR3 sequences, about two fifths of which are singletons. General study results and limits: PBMCs were not sorted, which prevented a conclusive comparison of naive versus antigen-experienced cells. In older individuals, TCR beta diversity per million T cells was lower, falling roughly linearly with age.

There were at least 5.5 micrograms of total RNA extracted from every sample. Between the trimmed V and J ends, which lost 5 bases and 4 bases, there was a span of 11 bases. This CDR3 has 13 amino acids. Germline values: CDR1 SEHNR, CDR2 FQNEAQ (reference sequence). The clonotype was recovered from a human donor in good health. Sample: blood. V and J are TRBV7-9 and TRBJ1-2; no definite D call. CDR3 residues: CASSNGPVYGYTF. Written as DNA, the CDR3 is TGTGCCAGCAGCAACGGGCCTGTCTATGGCTACACCTTC. Using reference TRBV7-9 and TRBJ1-2 for the parts outside the CDR3, the full variable domain is DTGVSQNPRHKITKRGQNVTFRCDPISEHNRLYWYRQTLGQGPEFLTYFQNEAQLEKSRLLSDRFSAERPKGSFSTLEIQRTEQGDSAMYLCASSNGPVYGYTFGSGTRLTVV.